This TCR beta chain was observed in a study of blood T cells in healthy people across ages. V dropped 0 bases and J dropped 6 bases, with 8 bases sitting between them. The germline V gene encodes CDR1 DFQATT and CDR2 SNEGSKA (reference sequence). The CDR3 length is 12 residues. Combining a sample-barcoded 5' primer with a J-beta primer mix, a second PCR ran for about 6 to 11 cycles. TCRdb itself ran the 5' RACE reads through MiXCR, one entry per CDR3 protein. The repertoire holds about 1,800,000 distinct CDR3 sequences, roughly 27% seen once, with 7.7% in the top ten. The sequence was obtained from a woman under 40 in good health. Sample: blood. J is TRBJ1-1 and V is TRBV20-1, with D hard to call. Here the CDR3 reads CSARDQWAEAFF. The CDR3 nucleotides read TGCAGTGCTAGAGATCAGTGGGCTGAAGCTTTCTTT.